This T cell receptor beta chain was found in a study of T cells in Graves' hyperthyroidism and ophthalmopathy. Turning to the study itself: At initial diagnosis, before any treatment had begun, peripheral blood was obtained. Overall study findings and caveats: Blood also carried most thyroid clonotypes expanded above 0.001.

Regions amplified from RNA transcripts were the TCR beta CDR3 regions. The HTBI set primed first-round TCR CDR3 RT-PCR. A single record per CDR3 protein comes from TCRdb applying MiXCR to the multiplex PCR reads. Altogether 340,000 or so distinct CDR3 sequences are present, roughly 23% being singletons, with the ten largest covering 50%. On this clonotype: Its antigen is undetermined.

The sample taken for sequencing was blood. The receptor's source is a woman aged 50 to 60 with Graves' hyperthyroidism.

Here the CDR3 DNA reads TGCAGTGCCACTATACTACAGGGGGCGCAGGGAACGCAGTATTTT. This encodes CSATILQGAQGTQYF. The rearrangement uses TRBV20-1 and TRBJ2-3, with 9 nucleotides matching TRBD1. V was clipped by 6 bases and J by 9 bases; unmatched bases: 16. Germline V gene lookup returns CDR1 DFQATT and CDR2 SNEGSKA (reference sequence). The CDR3 contains 15 residues.